Included here is one T cell receptor (beta chain) sequence, with context. This same CDR3 is encoded by further DNA sequences in the sample. Reverse transcription of all isolated RNA meant that expressed TCRB transcripts were sequenced. The repertoire was sequenced with immunoSEQ multiplex PCR; TCRdb's copy has only in-frame clones and lacks some. This sample has under 900,000 clones, with 15% to 20% found just once. The data stem from a study of beta chain features in type 1 diabetes. The sequencing input was naive CD4+ T cells from blood. The sequence was obtained from a woman younger than 35 in good health.

The CDR3 here is CASSEGGLSYEQYF. The CDR3 region has the DNA TGTGCCAGCAGTGAAGGAGGGTTGTCCTACGAGCAGTACTTC. The V gene is TRBV6-1, the J gene TRBJ2-7; a weak D match, TRBD2 (5 bases). The germline V gene has CDR1 MNHNS and CDR2 SASEGT. The CDR3 is made up of 14 amino acids. The V end was cut by 1 base, the J end by 1 base, with 8 bases between.